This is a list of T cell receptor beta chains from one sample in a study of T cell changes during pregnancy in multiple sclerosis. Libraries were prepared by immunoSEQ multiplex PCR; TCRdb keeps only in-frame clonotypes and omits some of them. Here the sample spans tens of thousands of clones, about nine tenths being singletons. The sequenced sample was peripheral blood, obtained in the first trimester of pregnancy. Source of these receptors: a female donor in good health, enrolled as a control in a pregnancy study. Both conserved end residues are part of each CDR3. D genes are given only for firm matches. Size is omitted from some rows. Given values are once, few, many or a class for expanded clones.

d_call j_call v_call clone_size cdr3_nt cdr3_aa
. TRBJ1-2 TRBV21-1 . TGTGCCAGCTACCGGGACAGTCAAGGCTACACCTTC CASYRDSQGYTF
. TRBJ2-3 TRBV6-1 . TGTGCCAGCAGTGACAGGGGTACAGATACGCAGTATTTT CASSDRGTDTQYF
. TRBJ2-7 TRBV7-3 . TGTGCCAGCACCCCGAGGACGTTTCGTGTACGGGGGATTCCGTCCCCCTACGAGCAGTACTTC CASTPRTFRVRGIPSPYEQYF
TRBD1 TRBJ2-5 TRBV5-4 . TGTGCCAGCAGCTTGGCGGACAGGCCGCGCGAGACCCAGTACTTC CASSLADRPRETQYF
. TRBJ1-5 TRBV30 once TGTGCCTGGAGTAACGGACTCAATCAGCCCCAGCATTTT CAWSNGLNQPQHF
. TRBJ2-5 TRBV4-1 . TGCGCCAGCAGCCAAGATTTCGTTGGCGGGCAAGAGACCCAGTACTTC CASSQDFVGGQETQYF
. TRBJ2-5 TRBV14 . TGTGCCAGCAGCCAATCCGGGACTGCATTTCGAGAGACCCAGTACTTC CASSQSGTAFRETQYF
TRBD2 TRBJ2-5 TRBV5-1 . TGCGCCAGCAGCGGGGCCGGGGGGGAGACCCAGTACTTC CASSGAGGETQYF
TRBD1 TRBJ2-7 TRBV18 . TGTGCCAGCTCACCGGGACAGATCTACGAGCAGTACTTC CASSPGQIYEQYF
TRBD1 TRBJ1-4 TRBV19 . TGTGCCAGTATCGGGCAGGGGGATAATGAAAAACTGTTTTTT CASIGQGDNEKLFF
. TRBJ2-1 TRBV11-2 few TGTGCCAGCGCCTGGGGTAGCGGAAGCTCCTACAATGAGCAGTTCTTC CASAWGSGSSYNEQFF
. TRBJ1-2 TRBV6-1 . TGTGCCAGCAGTGATGGGGGAGGGGCTCGTGGCTACACCTTC CASSDGGGARGYTF
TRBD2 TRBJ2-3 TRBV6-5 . TGTGCCAGCAGCCCGGGACTAGGCACAGATACGCAGTATTTT CASSPGLGTDTQYF
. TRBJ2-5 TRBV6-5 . TGTGCCAGCAGATCCGGACAGCAAGAGACCCAGTACTTC CASRSGQQETQYF
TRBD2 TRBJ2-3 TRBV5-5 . TGTGCCAGCAGCTTCCGATTTTCCGGGACTAGCGGCCCCACAGATACGCAGTATTTT CASSFRFSGTSGPTDTQYF
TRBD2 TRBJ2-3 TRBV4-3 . TGCGCCAGCAGCCAAGACACAGCGGGAGTTGGTGGCACAGATACGCAGTATTTT CASSQDTAGVGGTDTQYF
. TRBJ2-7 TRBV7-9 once TGTGCCAGCAGCTTAATTCGACAGTCTAATCCCTACGAGCAGTACTTC CASSLIRQSNPYEQYF
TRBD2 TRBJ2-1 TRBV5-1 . TGCGCCAGCAGCTTGGGGGGACTAGCGGGAGGTAGTGGCAATGAGCAGTTCTTC CASSLGGLAGGSGNEQFF
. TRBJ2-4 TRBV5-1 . TGCGCCAGCAGCTTGGGACTAGCCAAAAACATTCAGTACTTC CASSLGLAKNIQYF
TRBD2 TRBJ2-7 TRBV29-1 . TGCAGCGTTGAGGAGGGGACTAGCGGGAGGAGCGAGCAGTACTTC CSVEEGTSGRSEQYF
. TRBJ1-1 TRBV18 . TGTGCCAGCTCAGTCAGCACCACAGGGATGGGAACTGAAGCTTTCTTT CASSVSTTGMGTEAFF
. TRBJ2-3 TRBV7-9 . TGTGCCAGCAGCCAAACAGGGCATACGCAGTATTTT CASSQTGHTQYF
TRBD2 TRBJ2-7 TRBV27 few TGTGCCAGCAGTGTATTCGCGGGACTAGCGCACGAGCAGTACTTC CASSVFAGLAHEQYF
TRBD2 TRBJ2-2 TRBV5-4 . TGTGCCAGCAGCTTCGTGTGGGCTAGCGGGAGCGGGGAGCTGTTTTTT CASSFVWASGSGELFF
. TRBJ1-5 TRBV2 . TGTGCCAGCAGTGGCGGGAATGGCAATCAGCCCCAGCATTTT CASSGGNGNQPQHF
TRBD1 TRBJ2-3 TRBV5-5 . TGTGCCAGCAGCTTTGGACAGGGCCAGGTGGATACGCAGTATTTT CASSFGQGQVDTQYF
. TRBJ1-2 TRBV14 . TGTGCCAGCAGCCAAAAGGCCATGGGGGGCTATGGCTACACCTTC CASSQKAMGGYGYTF
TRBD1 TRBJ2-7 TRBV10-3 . TGTGCCATCAGTGAGTCCAGGACAGGGATGGGAGAGCAGTACTTC CAISESRTGMGEQYF
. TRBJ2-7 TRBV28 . TGTGCCAGCAGTTTATACGGGAAGAGGTACGAGCAGTACTTC CASSLYGKRYEQYF
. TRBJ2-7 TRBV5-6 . TGTGCCAGCATCCATTCGGGACAACCCTCCTACGAGCAGTACTTC CASIHSGQPSYEQYF
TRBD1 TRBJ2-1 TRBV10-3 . TGTGCCATTGAGACAGGGGGACGTAATGAGCAGTTCTTC CAIETGGRNEQFF
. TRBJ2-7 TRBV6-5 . TGTGCCAGCAGTTACTCGAGCCCGAGGCGGGGATACGAGCAGTACTTC CASSYSSPRRGYEQYF
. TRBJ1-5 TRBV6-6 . TGTGCCAGCAGGCGGGACGGGGCAAATCAGCCCCAGCATTTT CASRRDGANQPQHF
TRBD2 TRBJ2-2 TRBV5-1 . TGCGCCAGCAGCCACTACGGACTAGCGGGACCCGGGGAGCTGTTTTTT CASSHYGLAGPGELFF
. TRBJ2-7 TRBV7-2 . TGTGCCAGCAGCTTAGTGGCGGGGGCTACCTACGAGCAGTACTTC CASSLVAGATYEQYF
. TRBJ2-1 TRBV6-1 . TGTGCCAGCAGTGAAGGGGGCTTCTCCTACAATGAGCAGTTCTTC CASSEGGFSYNEQFF
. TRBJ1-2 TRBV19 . TGTGCCACTCTTTTTACAGGGTACGGCGGTTCGGGCTACACCTTC CATLFTGYGGSGYTF
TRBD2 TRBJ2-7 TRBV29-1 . TGCAGCGTGGACGGGGGGTACGAGCAGTACTTC CSVDGGYEQYF
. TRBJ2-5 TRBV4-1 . TGCGCCAGCAGCCAAGAACTCCTCCGTACCTCAAGGGGGGAGACCCAGTACTTC CASSQELLRTSRGETQYF
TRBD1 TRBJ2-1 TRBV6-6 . TGTGCCAGCAGTGGGACAGGGGGCTCCTACAATGAGCAGTTCTTC CASSGTGGSYNEQFF
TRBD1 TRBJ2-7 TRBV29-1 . TGCAGCGTTGGGGACAGTTCCTACGAGCAGTACTTC CSVGDSSYEQYF
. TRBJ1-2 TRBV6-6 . TGTGCCAGCAGTTACAGGGACTCTCATGGCTACACCTTC CASSYRDSHGYTF
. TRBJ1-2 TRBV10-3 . TGTGCCATCAGCAACAGTACAAGCAACTATGGCTACACCTTC CAISNSTSNYGYTF
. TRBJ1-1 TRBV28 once TGTGCCAGCAGTACCCCGTTTGGGGGGGCCCTTGCCGCTTTCTTT CASSTPFGGALAAFF